These 9 T cell receptor beta chains were sequenced from one sample in a study of blood T cell repertoires in COVID-19. The data were produced by immunoSEQ multiplex PCR, yet TCRdb's version contains in-frame clones alone and is incomplete. The data show about 250,000 clones, roughly 80% seen once. Sequencing input: PBMCs or T cells enriched from blood (not recorded which). The receptors here all came from a man between 40 and 49 years old who had been exposed to COVID-19.

V is TRBV9 and J is TRBJ2-7, with D uncertain. The CDR3 runs 15 residues. Trimming left V 0 bases short and J 5 bases short, with 15 bases between. Germline-derived CDR1 and CDR2 are SGDLS and YYNGEE. The CDR3 region is CASSVAYQNFHEQYF. The CDR3 DNA is TGTGCCAGCAGCGTAGCCTACCAAAACTTCCACGAGCAGTACTTC.

This chain uses TRBV7-9 with TRBJ1-6, with D possibly matching TRBD1 (6 bases). From germline, CDR1 is SEHNR and CDR2 FQNEAQ (reference sequence). The CDR3 runs 15 residues. The V end was cut by 7 bases, the J end by 6 bases, with 16 bases between. CDR3 loop: CASTGGGYLNSPLHF. The CDR3 region has the DNA TGTGCCAGCACCGGGGGGGGCTACCTTAATTCACCCCTCCACTTT.

The chain links TRBV13 to TRBJ1-2, with a tentative D call TRBD1 (5 bases). The CDR3 is 16 residues long. Trimming stripped 1 base from V and 5 bases from J, with 17 bases between. In germline, CDR1 is PRHDT, CDR2 FYEKMQ (reference sequence). CDR3 loop: CASSLAARDQVYGYTF. The CDR3 DNA sequence: TGTGCCAGCAGCTTAGCGGCCAGGGATCAGGTGTATGGCTACACCTTC.

The rearrangement uses TRBV15 and TRBJ1-1; D not certain. V shed 0 bases and J shed 1 base, with 9 bases lying between them. Per the germline V gene, CDR1 is LNHNV and CDR2 is YYDKDF (reference sequence). The CDR3 spans 15 residues. CDR3 protein: CATSRDLTQNTEAFF. DNA for the CDR3: TGTGCCACCAGCAGAGATCTGACACAGAACACTGAAGCTTTCTTT.

In this sample, this clone turned up a few times. The genes are TRBV4-1 and TRBJ1-1, with a possible D match to TRBD1 (6 bases). This CDR3 has 13 residues. Germline V gives CDR1 MGHRA, CDR2 YSYEKL. V was clipped by 2 bases and J by 8 bases, with 12 bases between them. The CDR3 spells CASSQNNRVEAFF. The DNA for the CDR3 is TGCGCCAGCAGCCAAAATAACAGGGTGGAAGCTTTCTTT.

This clone was detected only a few times. This chain connects TRBV19 to TRBJ1-5, with D maybe TRBD1 (5 bases). The CDR3 has 13 residues. Germline V gives CDR1 LNHDA, CDR2 SQIVND (reference sequence). The ends were cut back, 5 bases at V and 3 bases at J, with 8 bases in the middle. CDR3 DNA sequence: TGTGCCAGTAGTCCAGGGATCAATCAGCCCCAGCATTTT. Translating it yields CASSPGINQPQHF.

The J gene is TRBJ2-5, the V gene TRBV27; perhaps TRBD1 as D (6 bases). This CDR3 comprises 15 residues. Germline loops: CDR1 MNHEY, CDR2 SMNVEV (reference sequence). V shed 4 bases and J shed 2 bases, with 14 bases lying between them. The CDR3: CASSSAGQPQETQYF. CDR3 DNA sequence: TGTGCCAGCAGTTCCGCTGGACAGCCTCAAGAGACCCAGTACTTC.

V is TRBV20-1 and J is TRBJ2-5; a possible D gene is TRBD2 (6 bases). CDR1 is DFQATT, CDR2 SNEGSKA, per germline (reference sequence). This CDR3 is built from 11 residues. V was shortened by 6 bases and J by 5 bases, with 10 bases between the two germline ends. The CDR3 bases are TGCAGTGCGCGGGGAGCCGAGACCCAGTACTTC. Encoded protein: CSARGAETQYF.

As DNA, the CDR3 is TGTGCCAGTAGTATGGGGGGAGTGAGTACCGGGGAGCTGTTTTTT. Translation: CASSMGGVSTGELFF. The chain employs TRBV19 and TRBJ2-2, with a tentative D call TRBD2 (6 bases). Germline-derived CDR1 and CDR2 are LNHDA and SQIVND (reference sequence). The CDR3 sequence is 15 residues long. Trimming shortened V by 3 bases and J by 5 bases, and 13 bases separated the two germline ends.